This entry lists 24 T cell receptor beta chains sequenced from one sample in a study of blood T cells in healthy people across ages. Sample-barcoded 5' priming and a J-beta primer mix drove a second PCR of 7 to 11 cycles. TCRdb reanalysed the 5' RACE reads using MiXCR and keeps one entry per CDR3 protein. In the table there are 1 million to 1.2 million distinct CDR3 sequences, 35% to 40% of which are singletons. What was sequenced was blood. The receptors originated from a man between 18 and 35 years old in good health.

The J gene is TRBJ1-3, the V gene TRBV6-5; unclear D gene. Looked up from germline, CDR1 is MNHEY and CDR2 is SVGAGI. This CDR3 contains 14 residues. Trimming pared 6 bases from V and 4 bases from J, leaving 13 bases between. CDR3 bases: TGTGCCAGCAGAGACGGAAGAGCGGGAAACACCATATATTTT. It yields the protein CASRDGRAGNTIYF.

This chain connects TRBV20-1 to TRBJ2-1; 9 bases are shared with TRBD1. The CDR3 length is 14 residues. Trimming cost V 3 bases and J 10 bases; bases outside gene matches: 10. Germline loops: CDR1 DFQATT, CDR2 SNEGSKA (reference sequence). In DNA, the CDR3 is TGCAGTGCTAGCTGGGACAGGGTTAAGTACGAGCAGTTCTTC. Protein product: CSASWDRVKYEQFF.

The chain joins TRBV30 to TRBJ2-3; D call uncertain. CDR1 GTSNPN and CDR2 SVGIG come from the germline V gene (reference sequence). The V and J ends lost 2 bases and 3 bases respectively, with 9 bases between them. The CDR3 runs 13 residues. CDR3 DNA sequence: TGTGCCTGGAGTACTCACTCGACAGATACGCAGTATTTT. Its protein is CAWSTHSTDTQYF.

The CDR3 sequence is CSVEVGRGLPGELFF. CDR3 nucleotide sequence: TGCAGCGTTGAGGTGGGGAGGGGGCTTCCCGGGGAGCTGTTTTTT. The chain couples TRBV29-1 to TRBJ2-2; either TRBD1 or TRBD2 may fit D (7 bases each). This CDR3 contains 15 residues. The V end was cut by 3 bases, the J end by 6 bases, with 17 bases between. The germline V gene encodes CDR1 SQVTM and CDR2 ANQGSEA.

J is TRBJ1-5 and V is TRBV12-3 or TRBV12-4, with D unresolved. This CDR3 comprises 13 residues. V lost 0 bases and J lost 7, with 7 bases in between. CDR3 protein: CASSLASIQPQHF. CDR3 in DNA: TGTGCCAGCAGTTTAGCGAGCATACAGCCCCAGCATTTT.

To note about this clonotype: This may be a read error: a much more frequent sequence differs by one nucleotide. The chain couples TRBV12-3 or TRBV12-4 to TRBJ2-1; possible D gene TRBD2, 5 bases. V was shortened by 1 base and J by 8 bases, with 12 bases between the two germline ends. The CDR3 extends over 14 amino acids. CDR3 bases: TGTGCCAGCAGTTTAGGTGACGGGGAATATGAGCAGTTCTTC. Translated: CASSLGDGEYEQFF.

The genes are TRBV20-1 and TRBJ2-5; no clear D. V lost 7 bases and J 4 bases, leaving 16 bases between the germline ends. There are 13 residues in the CDR3. Looked up from germline, CDR1 is DFQATT and CDR2 is SNEGSKA (reference sequence). The CDR3 bases are TGCAGTGGTGAATTGACGGGCCGAGAGACCCAGTACTTC. Translating it yields CSGELTGRETQYF.

For this clonotype: The junction departs from germline at one end; a sequencing error may be responsible. This chain uses TRBV12-3 or TRBV12-4 with TRBJ2-5; D gene unclear. The CDR3 is made up of 12 amino acids. CDR3 sequence reads: CAGSYAPETQYF. The CDR3 DNA is TGTGCCGGCAGTTATGCCCCAGAGACCCAGTACTTC.

This clonotype was seen only a few times. The chain couples TRBV5-1 to TRBJ2-3; D unresolved. Germline V gives CDR1 SGHRS, CDR2 YFSETQ. CDR3 length: 12 residues. V was pared by 1 base and J by 3 bases, with 3 bases between. CDR3 sequence: CASSLMTDTQYF. The CDR3 DNA sequence: TGCGCCAGCAGCTTGATGACAGATACGCAGTATTTT.

This clonotype was seen only a few times. The CDR3 DNA reads TGCAGTGCTAGTAGTCTAGCGGCAGACACAGATACGCAGTATTTT. Its protein product is CSASSLAADTDTQYF. The chain is built from TRBV20-1 and TRBJ2-3, with TRBD2 matching 7 bases. Germline V lookup: CDR1 DFQATT, CDR2 SNEGSKA (reference sequence). V was clipped by 3 bases and J by 2 bases; unmatched bases: 8. This CDR3 is built from 15 residues.

The chain joins TRBV4-2 to TRBJ2-2; weak D call: TRBD1 (5 bases). The CDR3 runs 14 residues. Between the trimmed V and J ends, which lost 1 base and 4 bases, there was a span of 7 bases. Per the germline V gene, CDR1 is LGHNA and CDR2 is YNFKEQ. The CDR3 nucleotides read TGTGCCAGCAGCCAAGGGCAGGGCACCGGGGAGCTGTTTTTT. Amino acid sequence: CASSQGQGTGELFF.

This clonotype was seen more than once but under ten times. This chain connects TRBV3-1 to TRBJ2-3; TRBD2 matches 7 bases. The length of the CDR3 is 15 residues. V lost 1 base, J lost 6 bases, and 7 bases stayed unmatched. Germline CDR1 is LGHDT and CDR2 is YNNKEL (reference sequence). The CDR3 DNA reads as TGTGCCAGCAGCCAAGGTCTAGGCGGGAGTGATACGCAGTATTTT. It codes for CASSQGLGGSDTQYF.

The chain combines TRBV7-9 with TRBJ1-1; tentatively, D is TRBD1 (6 bases). Germline V CDR1 and CDR2: SEHNR, FQNEAQ (reference sequence). Trimming removed 5 bases at V and 0 bases at J, with 10 bases between. The CDR3 has 14 residues. CDR3 DNA sequence: TGTGCCAGCAGCGGGGGGGCGTTGAACACTGAAGCTTTCTTT. Residues: CASSGGALNTEAFF.

A single count supports this clonotype. The chain links TRBV20-1 to TRBJ2-1, with D tentatively TRBD2 (5 bases). The CDR3 runs 14 residues. Germline V gene data show CDR1 as DFQATT and CDR2 as SNEGSKA (reference sequence). With 0 bases removed from V and 13 bases from J, the gap between germline ends came to 19 bases. The CDR3 here is CSARDIVMGETQFF. CDR3 bases: TGCAGTGCTAGAGATATAGTGATGGGAGAGACCCAGTTCTTC.

The chain recombines TRBV6-2 or TRBV6-3 with TRBJ2-1; D remains unclear. The J call may be in error: the DNA end matches TRBJ2-7 better. Germline values: CDR1 MNHEY, CDR2 SVGEGT. The CDR3 consists of 15 residues. CDR3 amino acids: CASSSLATAYNEQYF. The CDR3 DNA reads TGTGCCAGCAGTTCTCTGGCGACGGCCTACAATGAGCAGTACTTC.

In the case of this clonotype: One end of the junction is discordant with germline, which a read error may explain. The V call is TRBV7-9, the J call TRBJ1-4; TRBD1 matches at 8 bases. The CDR3 is 19 residues long. CDR1 and CDR2 (germline): SEHNR, FQNEAQ (reference sequence). In DNA, the CDR3 is TGTGCCCGCAGCAACCGCTACCAACAGGGGGGGGCAACTAATGAAAAACTGTTTTTT. Amino acid sequence: CARSNRYQQGGATNEKLFF.

The V gene is TRBV12-1, the J gene TRBJ2-4; no check of the table's D call, TRBD2, against the DNA was made. TRBV12-1 is annotated as a pseudogene. This CDR3 comprises 16 residues. The CDR3 region is CASSPLGRLAKNIQYF. Written as DNA, the CDR3 is TGTGCCAGCAGCCCACTAGGCAGATTAGCCAAAAACATTCAGTACTTC.

This chain links TRBV11-1 with TRBJ2-1; D is undetermined. The V gene lost 4 bases and the J gene lost 0 bases, with 16 bases spanning the gap. The V gene's germline CDR1 is SGHAT and CDR2 FQDESV (reference sequence). This CDR3 has 17 amino acids. The DNA for the CDR3 is TGTGCCAGCAGCTCCTCATATGGACGGAGCTCCTACAATGAGCAGTTCTTC. Translation: CASSSSYGRSSYNEQFF.

The J gene is TRBJ1-2, the V gene TRBV9, with a possible D match to TRBD1 (6 bases). Germline lookup yields CDR1 SGDLS and CDR2 YYNGEE. V lost 0 bases, J lost 5 bases, and 11 bases lay in between. This CDR3 is built from 14 residues. CDR3 bases: TGTGCCAGCAGCGTAGCGGCGGGGACATATGGCTACACCTTC. This codes for CASSVAAGTYGYTF.

V and J are TRBV6-6 and TRBJ1-2; D might be TRBD1 (5 bases). Germline CDR1 and CDR2: MNHNY and SVGAGI (reference sequence). The CDR3 runs to 15 residues. V was shortened by 2 bases and J by 2 bases, with 12 bases between the two germline ends. The CDR3 is CASSYTGDFNYGYTF. CDR3 sequence (DNA): TGTGCCAGCAGTTACACGGGGGACTTCAACTATGGCTACACCTTC.

The rearrangement joins TRBV7-9 to TRBJ2-1, with 7 bases that match TRBD2. Germline trimming cut 5 bases from V and 8 bases from J; bases unmatched to any gene: 3. Looked up from germline, CDR1 is SEHNR and CDR2 is FQNEAQ (reference sequence). This CDR3 contains 12 residues. In nucleotides, the CDR3 is TGTGCCAGCAGCATCCGGGGGGATGAGCAGTTCTTC. As protein: CASSIRGDEQFF.

This clonotype was picked up a small number of times. The chain is built from TRBV4-2 and TRBJ2-7; weak D call: TRBD1 (5 bases). V lost 0 bases, J lost 0 bases, and 15 bases lay in between. This CDR3 region has 17 residues. Germline-derived CDR1 and CDR2 are LGHNA and YNFKEQ. The CDR3 coding sequence is TGTGCCAGCAGCCAAGATGATCAGGGATCCAGCTCCTACGAGCAGTACTTC. This translates into CASSQDDQGSSSYEQYF.

The chain recombines TRBV4-1 with TRBJ1-4; no clear D. Deletions cut 4 bases from V and 3 bases from J, with 9 bases between. The germline CDR1 and CDR2 sequences are MGHRA and YSYEKL. The CDR3 totals 14 residues. Here the CDR3 reads CASSLGEANEKLFF. The CDR3 DNA reads TGCGCCAGCAGCCTTGGGGAGGCTAATGAAAAACTGTTTTTT.

The chain carries TRBV20-1 and TRBJ1-2; a weak D match, TRBD1 (6 bases). V shed 6 bases and J shed 0 bases, with 14 bases lying between them. Germline V gene lookup returns CDR1 DFQATT and CDR2 SNEGSKA (reference sequence). There are 14 residues in the CDR3. DNA of the CDR3: TGCAGTGCCAGGGCAGGGGAGGCTAACTATGGCTACACCTTC. Protein sequence: CSARAGEANYGYTF.